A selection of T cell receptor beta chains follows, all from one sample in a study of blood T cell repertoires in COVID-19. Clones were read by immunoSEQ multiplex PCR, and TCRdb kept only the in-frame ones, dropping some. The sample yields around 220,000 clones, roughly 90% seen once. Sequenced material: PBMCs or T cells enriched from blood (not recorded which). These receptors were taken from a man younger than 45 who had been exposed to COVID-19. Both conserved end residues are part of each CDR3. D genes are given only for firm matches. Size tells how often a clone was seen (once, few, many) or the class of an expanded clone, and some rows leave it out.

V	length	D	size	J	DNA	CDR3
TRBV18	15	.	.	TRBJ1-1	TGTGCCAGCTCACCATTCTCGGGGGAGAACACTGAAGCTTTCTTT	CASSPFSGENTEAFF
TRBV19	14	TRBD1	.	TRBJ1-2	TGTGCCAGTAGTCCCCTGGGGACAGCCTATGGCTACACCTTC	CASSPLGTAYGYTF
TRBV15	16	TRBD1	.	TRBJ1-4	TGTGCCACCAGCAGAGATTGGGGACAGGAGGTCGAAAAACTGTTTTTT	CATSRDWGQEVEKLFF
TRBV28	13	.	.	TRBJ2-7	TGTGCCAGCAGTTTTTGGGGGCGGAGCGAGCAGTACTTC	CASSFWGRSEQYF
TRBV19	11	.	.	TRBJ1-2	TGTGCCATCAGGCTTAACTATGGCTACACCTTC	CAIRLNYGYTF
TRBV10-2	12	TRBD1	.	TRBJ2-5	TGCGCCAGCAGTGCAGGGGGAGAGACCCAGTACTTC	CASSAGGETQYF
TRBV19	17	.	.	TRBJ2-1	TGTGCCAGTAGTATAAAATGGTTAGAGGGGGGGAACAATGAGCAGTTCTTC	CASSIKWLEGGNNEQFF
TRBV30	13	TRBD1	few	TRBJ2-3	TGTGCCTGGAGAACCACAGGGGGCGCGGCGCAGTATTTT	CAWRTTGGAAQYF
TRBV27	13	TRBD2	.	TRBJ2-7	TGTGCCAGCAGTTTGCGGGGGGGCTACGAGCAGTACTTC	CASSLRGGYEQYF
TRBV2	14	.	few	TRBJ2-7	TGTGCCAGCATTAAAGACAGCGTATCCTACGAGCAGTACTTC	CASIKDSVSYEQYF
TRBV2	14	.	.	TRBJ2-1	TGTGCCAGCAGTGAAAGAGCCGATTACAATGAGCAGTTCTTC	CASSERADYNEQFF
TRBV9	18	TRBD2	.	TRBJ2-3	TGTGCCAGCAGCGTAGTAGCGGGGGGGCCCGGAGGCACAGATACGCAGTATTTT	CASSVVAGGPGGTDTQYF
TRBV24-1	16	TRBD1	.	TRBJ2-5	TGTGCCACCAGTGAAGCCTCCGGGACAGGCGCAGAGACCCAGTACTTC	CATSEASGTGAETQYF
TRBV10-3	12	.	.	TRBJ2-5	TGTGCCATCAGTGATTCCCGAGAGACCCAGTACTTC	CAISDSRETQYF
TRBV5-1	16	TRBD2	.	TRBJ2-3	TGCGCCAGCAGCTTGGAGGCTAGCGGGGGGTCTTATACGCAGTATTTT	CASSLEASGGSYTQYF
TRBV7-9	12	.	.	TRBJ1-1	TGTGCCAGCGGGGCAAAAAAAGCTGAAGCTTTCTTT	CASGAKKAEAFF
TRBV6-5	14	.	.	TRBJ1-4	TGTGCCAGCATGATTGGTGTGGCTGGTGAAAAACTGTTTTTT	CASMIGVAGEKLFF
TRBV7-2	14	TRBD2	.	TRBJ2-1	TGTGCCAGCAGCCCCGGACTAGCGGGGCATGAGCAGTTCTTC	CASSPGLAGHEQFF
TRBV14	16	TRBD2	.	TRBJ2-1	TGTGCCAGCAGCCAACCAGCGGGGGGGCGGAGTAATGAGCAGTTCTTC	CASSQPAGGRSNEQFF
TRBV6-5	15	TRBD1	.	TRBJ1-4	TGTGCCAGCAGCGGTAGGGACAGGCTGAATGAAAAACTGTTTTTT	CASSGRDRLNEKLFF
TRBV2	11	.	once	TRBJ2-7	TGTGCCAGCAGTGGATTGAGGGGGAAGTACTTC	CASSGLRGKYF
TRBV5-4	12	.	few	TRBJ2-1	TGTGCCAGCAGCTGGCAGGGAAATGAGCAGTTCTTC	CASSWQGNEQFF
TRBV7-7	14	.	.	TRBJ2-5	TGTGCCAGCAGCACAGCCCAGGGGTTCGAGACCCAGTACTTC	CASSTAQGFETQYF